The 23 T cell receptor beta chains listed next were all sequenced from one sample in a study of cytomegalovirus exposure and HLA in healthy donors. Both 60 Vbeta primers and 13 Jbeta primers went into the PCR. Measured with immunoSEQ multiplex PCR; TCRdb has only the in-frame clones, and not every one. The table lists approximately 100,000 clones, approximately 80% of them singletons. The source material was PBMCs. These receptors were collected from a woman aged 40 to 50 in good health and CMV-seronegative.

As DNA, the CDR3 is TGTGCCAGCAGCTTCAACAAGGGGGAGACCCAGTACTTC. Its translation is CASSFNKGETQYF. The chain links TRBV7-2 to TRBJ2-5, with D maybe TRBD1 (5 bases). V was trimmed by 3 bases and J by 5 bases, leaving 10 bases between them. Per germline, CDR1 SGHTA and CDR2 FQGNSA. This CDR3 has 13 residues.

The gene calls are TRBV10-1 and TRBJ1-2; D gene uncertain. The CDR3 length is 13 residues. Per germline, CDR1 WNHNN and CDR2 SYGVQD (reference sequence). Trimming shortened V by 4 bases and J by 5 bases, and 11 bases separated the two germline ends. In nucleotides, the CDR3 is TGCGCCAGCAGTGGCTGGAGAATTTATGGCTACACCTTC. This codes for CASSGWRIYGYTF.

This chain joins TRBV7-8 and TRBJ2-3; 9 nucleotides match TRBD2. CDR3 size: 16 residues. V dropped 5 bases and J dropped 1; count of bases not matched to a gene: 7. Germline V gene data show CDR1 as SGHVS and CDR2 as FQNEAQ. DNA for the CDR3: TGTGCCAGCAGCCAAAGACTAGCGGAGCGCACAGATACGCAGTATTTT. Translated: CASSQRLAERTDTQYF.

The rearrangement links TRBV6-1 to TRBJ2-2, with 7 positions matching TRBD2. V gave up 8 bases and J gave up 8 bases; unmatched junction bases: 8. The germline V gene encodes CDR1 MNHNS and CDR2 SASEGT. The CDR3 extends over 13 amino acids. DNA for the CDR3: TGTGCCAGCCTCAAGAGCGGGACTGGGGAGCTGTTTTTT. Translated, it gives CASLKSGTGELFF.

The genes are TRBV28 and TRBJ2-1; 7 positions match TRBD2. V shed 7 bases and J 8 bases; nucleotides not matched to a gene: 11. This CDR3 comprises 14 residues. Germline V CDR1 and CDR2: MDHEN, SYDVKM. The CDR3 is CASTRGREFHEQFF. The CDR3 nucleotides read TGTGCCAGCACCCGAGGGCGGGAGTTTCATGAGCAGTTCTTC.

The CDR3 DNA sequence: TGTGCCAGCAGCTTAGAAGGGACAGGGGCAAGGAGGAAGTACTTC. It specifies CASSLEGTGARRKYF. The chain employs TRBV11-2 and TRBJ2-7; TRBD1 agrees at 10 bases. This CDR3 is 15 amino acids long. J lost 11 bases, V lost 0 bases, and 10 bases had no gene match. Germline CDR1 reads SGHAT; CDR2 reads FQNNGV. Based on the CDR3 plus reference TRBV11-2 and TRBJ2-7, the full variable domain is EAGVAQSPRYKIIEKRQSVAFWCNPISGHATLYWYQQILGQGPKLLIQFQNNGVVDDSQLPKDRFSAERLKGVDSTLKIQPAKLEDSAVYLCASSLEGTGARRKYFGPGTRLTVT.

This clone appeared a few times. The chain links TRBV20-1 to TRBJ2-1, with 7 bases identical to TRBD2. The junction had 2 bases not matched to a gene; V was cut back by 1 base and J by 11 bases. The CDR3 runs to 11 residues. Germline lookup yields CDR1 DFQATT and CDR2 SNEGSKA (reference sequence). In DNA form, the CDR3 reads TGCAGTGCTAGAGTGGGGACTAAGCAGTTCTTC. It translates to CSARVGTKQFF.

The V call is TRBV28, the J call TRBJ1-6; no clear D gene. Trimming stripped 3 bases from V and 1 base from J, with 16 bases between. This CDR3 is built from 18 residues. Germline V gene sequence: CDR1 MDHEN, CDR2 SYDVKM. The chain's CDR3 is CASSFSGVGDSYNSPLHF. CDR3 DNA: TGTGCCAGCAGTTTCAGCGGAGTAGGAGATTCCTATAATTCACCCCTCCACTTT.

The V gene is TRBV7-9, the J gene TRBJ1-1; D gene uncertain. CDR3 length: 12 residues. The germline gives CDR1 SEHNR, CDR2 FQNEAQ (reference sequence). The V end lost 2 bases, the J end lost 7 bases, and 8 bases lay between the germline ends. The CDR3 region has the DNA TGTGCCAGCAGCTTAATCGGGGATGAAGCTTTCTTT. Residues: CASSLIGDEAFF.

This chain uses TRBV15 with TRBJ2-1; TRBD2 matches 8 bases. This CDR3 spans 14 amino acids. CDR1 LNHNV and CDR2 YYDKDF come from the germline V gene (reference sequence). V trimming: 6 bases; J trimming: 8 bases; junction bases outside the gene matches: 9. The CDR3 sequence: CATSEGLAIDEQFF. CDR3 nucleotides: TGTGCCACCAGTGAAGGACTAGCTATCGATGAGCAGTTCTTC. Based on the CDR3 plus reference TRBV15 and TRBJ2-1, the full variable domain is DAMVIQNPRYQVTQFGKPVTLSCSQTLNHNVMYWYQQKSSQAPKLLFHYYDKDFNNEADTPDNFQSRRPNTSFCFLDIRSPGLGDTAMYLCATSEGLAIDEQFFGPGTRLTVL.

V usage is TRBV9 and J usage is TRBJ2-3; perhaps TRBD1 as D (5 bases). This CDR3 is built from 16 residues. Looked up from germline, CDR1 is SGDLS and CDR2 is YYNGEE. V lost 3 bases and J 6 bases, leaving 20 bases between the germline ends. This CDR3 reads CASSGLRGLGTDTQYF. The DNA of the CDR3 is TGTGCCAGCAGCGGATTAAGGGGCCTGGGTACGGATACGCAGTATTTT. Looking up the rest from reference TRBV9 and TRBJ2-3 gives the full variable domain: DSGVTQTPKHLITATGQRVTLRCSPRSGDLSVYWYQQSLDQGLQFLIQYYNGEERAKGNILERFSAQQFPDLHSELNLSSLELGDSALYFCASSGLRGLGTDTQYFGPGTRLTVL.

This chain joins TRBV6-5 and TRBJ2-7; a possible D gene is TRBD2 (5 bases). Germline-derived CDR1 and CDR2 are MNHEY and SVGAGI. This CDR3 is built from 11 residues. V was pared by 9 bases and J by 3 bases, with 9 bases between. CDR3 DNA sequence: TGTGCCAGTGGTGAGGGCTACGAGCAGTACTTC. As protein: CASGEGYEQYF.

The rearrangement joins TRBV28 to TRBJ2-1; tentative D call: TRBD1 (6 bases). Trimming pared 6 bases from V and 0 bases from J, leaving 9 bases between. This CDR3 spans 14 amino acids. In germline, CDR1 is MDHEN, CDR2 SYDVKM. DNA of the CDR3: TGTGCCAGCAGAGCAGGGGCCTCCTACAATGAGCAGTTCTTC. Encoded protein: CASRAGASYNEQFF. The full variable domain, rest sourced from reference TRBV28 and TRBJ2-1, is DVKVTQSSRYLVKRTGEKVFLECVQDMDHENMFWYRQDPGLGLRLIYFSYDVKMKEKGDIPEGYSVSREKKERFSLILESASTNQTSMYLCASRAGASYNEQFFGPGTRLTVL.

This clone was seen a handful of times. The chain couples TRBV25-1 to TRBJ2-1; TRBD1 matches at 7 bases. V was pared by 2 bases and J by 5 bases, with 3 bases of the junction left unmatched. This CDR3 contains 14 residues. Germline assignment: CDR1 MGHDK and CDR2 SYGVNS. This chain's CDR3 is CASSEQTGDNEQFF. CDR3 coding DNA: TGTGCCAGCAGTGAACAAACAGGGGACAATGAGCAGTTCTTC. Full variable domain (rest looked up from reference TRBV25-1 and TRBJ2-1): EADIYQTPRYLVIGTGKKITLECSQTMGHDKMYWYQQDPGMELHLIHYSYGVNSTEKGDLSSESTVSRIRTEHFPLTLESARPSHTSQYLCASSEQTGDNEQFFGPGTRLTVL.

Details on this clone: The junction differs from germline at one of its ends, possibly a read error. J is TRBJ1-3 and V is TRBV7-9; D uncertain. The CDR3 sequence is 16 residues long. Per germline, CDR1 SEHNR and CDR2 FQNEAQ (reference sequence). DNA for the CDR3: TGTTCCAGCAGCTCCGTTACTGCCTTCTCTGGAAACACCATATATTTT. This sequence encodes CSSSSVTAFSGNTIYF.

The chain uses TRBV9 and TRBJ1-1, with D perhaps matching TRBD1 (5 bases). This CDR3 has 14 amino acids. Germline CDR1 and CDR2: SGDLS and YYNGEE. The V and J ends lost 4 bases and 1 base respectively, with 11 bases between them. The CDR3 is CASSSGHRNTEAFF. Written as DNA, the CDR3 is TGTGCCAGCAGCTCTGGACACCGGAACACTGAAGCTTTCTTT.

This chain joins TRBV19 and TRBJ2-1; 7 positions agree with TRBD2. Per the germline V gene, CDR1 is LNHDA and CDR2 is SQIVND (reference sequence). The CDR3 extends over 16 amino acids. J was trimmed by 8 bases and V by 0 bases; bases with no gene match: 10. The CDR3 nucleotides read TGTGCCAGTAGTATAGATCTGGCGGGCCGGGGGGATGAGCAGTTCTTC. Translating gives CASSIDLAGRGDEQFF. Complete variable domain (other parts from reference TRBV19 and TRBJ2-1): DGGITQSPKYLFRKEGQNVTLSCEQNLNHDAMYWYRQDPGQGLRLIYYSQIVNDFQKGDIAEGYSVSREKKESFPLTVTSAQKNPTAFYLCASSIDLAGRGDEQFFGPGTRLTVL.

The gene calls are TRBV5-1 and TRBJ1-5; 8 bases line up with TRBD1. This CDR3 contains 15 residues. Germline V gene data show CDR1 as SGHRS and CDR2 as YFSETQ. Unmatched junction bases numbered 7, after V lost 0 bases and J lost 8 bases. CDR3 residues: CASSLGTGSMEPQHF. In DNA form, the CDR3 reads TGCGCCAGCAGCTTGGGGACAGGGAGTATGGAGCCCCAGCATTTT. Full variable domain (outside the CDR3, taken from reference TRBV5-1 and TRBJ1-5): KAGVTQTPRYLIKTRGQQVTLSCSPISGHRSVSWYQQTPGQGLQFLFEYFSETQRNKGNFPGRFSGRQFSNSRSEMNVSTLELGDSALYLCASSLGTGSMEPQHFGDGTRLSIL.

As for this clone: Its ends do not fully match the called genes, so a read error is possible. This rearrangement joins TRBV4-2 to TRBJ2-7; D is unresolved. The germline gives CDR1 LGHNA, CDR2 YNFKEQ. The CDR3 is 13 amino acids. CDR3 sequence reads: CASSPATTYERYF. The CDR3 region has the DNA TGTGCCAGCAGCCCAGCAACGACCTACGAGCGGTACTTC.

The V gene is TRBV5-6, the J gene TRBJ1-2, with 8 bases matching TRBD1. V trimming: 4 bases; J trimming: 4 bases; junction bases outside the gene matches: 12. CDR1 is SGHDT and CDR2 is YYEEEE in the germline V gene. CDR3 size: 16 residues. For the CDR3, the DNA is TGTGCCAGCAGCCGTAGACCGGGGACAGGACTCTATGGCTACACCTTC. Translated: CASSRRPGTGLYGYTF.

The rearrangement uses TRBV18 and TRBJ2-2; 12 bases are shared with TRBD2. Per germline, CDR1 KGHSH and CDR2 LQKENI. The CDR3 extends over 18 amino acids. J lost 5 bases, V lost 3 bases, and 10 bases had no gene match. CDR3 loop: CASSPQGLAGRGTGELFF. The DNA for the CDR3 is TGTGCCAGCTCACCCCAAGGACTAGCGGGACGAGGGACCGGGGAGCTGTTTTTT.

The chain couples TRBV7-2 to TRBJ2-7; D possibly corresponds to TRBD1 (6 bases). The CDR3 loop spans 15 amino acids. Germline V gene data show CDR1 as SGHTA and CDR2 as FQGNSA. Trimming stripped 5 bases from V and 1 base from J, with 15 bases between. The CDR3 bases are TGTGCCAGCAGCCCCGTACTGCAGGGGTCCTACGAGCAGTACTTC. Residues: CASSPVLQGSYEQYF.

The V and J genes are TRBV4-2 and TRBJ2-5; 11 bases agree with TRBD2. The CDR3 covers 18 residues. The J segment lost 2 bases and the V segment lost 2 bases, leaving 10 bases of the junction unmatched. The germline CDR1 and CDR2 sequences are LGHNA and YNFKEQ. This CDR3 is CASSQQTPLAGGQETQYF. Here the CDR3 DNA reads TGTGCCAGCAGCCAACAAACCCCCCTAGCGGGAGGACAAGAGACCCAGTACTTC.